This passage covers 14 T cell receptor beta chains from one sample sequenced in a study of metastatic and nonmetastatic thyroid tumors. TCRdb re-called the PCR reads via MiXCR. The data contain about 33,000 clones, roughly a sixth of them seen just once; the ten biggest clones take up 9.5% to 15%. No treatment had been given to any patient before thyroid surgery. Sequencing was performed on blood. The receptors were gathered from a male donor with papillary thyroid cancer or a benign thyroid nodule (not recorded which). Some clones in this sample may be carry-over from other donors' samples.

The sample holds a few counts of this clone. The rearrangement links TRBV6-4 to TRBJ2-7; D possibly uses TRBD1 or TRBD2 (6 bases each). The germline V gene encodes CDR1 MRHNA and CDR2 SNTAGT. The CDR3 runs 14 residues. The V end lost 10 bases, the J end lost 13 bases, and 29 bases lay between the germline ends. Written as DNA, the CDR3 is TGTGCCACCTCCACGCGGGACACCTCCTACGATCATTACTTC. It specifies CATSTRDTSYDHYF.

This clone is deemed medium-sized. The chain recombines TRBV6-2 or TRBV6-3 with TRBJ1-5; 9 bases match TRBD1. V lost 4 bases, J lost 5 bases, and 0 bases stayed unmatched. The germline V gene encodes CDR1 MNHEY and CDR2 SVGEGT. The CDR3 has 13 amino acids. The CDR3, as DNA: TGTGCCAGCAGTTGGACAGGGGATCAGCCCCAGCATTTT. Its translation: CASSWTGDQPQHF.

This clone has a count of ten or more. The chain employs TRBV9 and TRBJ1-2, with D unclear. The germline V and J ends were trimmed by 0 bases and 7 bases, with 10 bases remaining between them. This CDR3 has 13 residues. Germline assignment: CDR1 SGDLS and CDR2 YYNGEE. CDR3 coding DNA: TGTGCCAGCAGCGTAGGGGGTGTTGGTGGCTACACCTTC. Protein sequence: CASSVGGVGGYTF.

This clone was counted many times. J is TRBJ1-6 and V is TRBV6-4; TRBD1 agrees at 9 bases. Germline trimming cut 0 bases from V and 6 bases from J; bases unmatched to any gene: 0. CDR3 length: 15 residues. Germline V lookup: CDR1 MRHNA, CDR2 SNTAGT. The CDR3 DNA is TGTGCCAGCAGTGACTCGACAGGGGGTAATTCACCCCTCCACTTT. Amino acids: CASSDSTGGNSPLHF.

In the case of this clone: One end of the junction does not line up with germline, which may come from a read error. The V call is TRBV11-2, the J call TRBJ2-6; a possible D gene is TRBD2 (6 bases). Germline V gene sequence: CDR1 SGHAT, CDR2 FQNNGV. The CDR3 is 15 residues long. CDR3 region: CATTELASGANVPTF. In DNA, the CDR3 is TGTGCCACCACCGAACTAGCCTCTGGGGCCAACGTCCCGACCTTC.

This sequence joins TRBV30 and TRBJ1-6; D call uncertain. V shed 1 base and J shed 1 base, with 8 bases lying between them. CDR3 length: 15 residues. In germline, CDR1 is GTSNPN, CDR2 SVGIG (reference sequence). The CDR3 spells CAWSDRGSYNSPLHF. CDR3 sequence (DNA): TGTGCCTGGAGTGATCGGGGATCCTATAATTCACCCCTCCACTTT.

Many counts were recorded for this clone. The sample holds other DNA sequences that translate to the same CDR3. The V call is TRBV28, the J call TRBJ2-4; 9 bases match TRBD2. The junction had 6 bases not matched to a gene; V was cut back by 3 bases and J by 0 bases. Germline CDR1 MDHEN, CDR2 SYDVKM. This CDR3 comprises 17 residues. The DNA for the CDR3 is TGTGCCAGCAGTTTGGGGGGCGGGGGGGTAGCCAAAAACATTCAGTACTTC. Translation: CASSLGGGGVAKNIQYF.

This clone was recorded at least ten times. The gene calls are TRBV7-8 and TRBJ2-1; D might be TRBD2 (5 bases). CDR1 is SGHVS and CDR2 is FQNEAQ in the germline V gene. Trimming pared 5 bases from V and 5 bases from J, leaving 13 bases between. The CDR3 has 14 amino acids. CDR3 sequence reads: CASSREQRHNEQFF. The DNA of the CDR3 is TGTGCCAGCAGCCGGGAACAACGGCACAATGAGCAGTTCTTC.

V usage is TRBV24-1 and J usage is TRBJ2-2; D call uncertain. CDR3 length: 16 residues. The germline V gene encodes CDR1 KGHDR and CDR2 SFDVKD. The V and J ends lost 9 bases and 11 bases respectively, with 27 bases between them. The CDR3 here is CATSRSRQPNTVELFF. For the CDR3, the DNA is TGTGCCACCTCCCGGAGCCGGCAGCCGAACACCGTTGAGCTGTTTTTT.

This clone was recorded a few times. Being one base from a much bigger clone, this may be a read error. The rearrangement links TRBV6-2 or TRBV6-3 to TRBJ2-3, with 11 bases identical to TRBD2. There are 15 residues in the CDR3. Trimming removed 6 bases from V and 2 bases from J; junction bases left unmatched: 4. The germline V gene has CDR1 MNHEY and CDR2 SVGEGT. CDR3 sequence (DNA): TGTGCCAGCAGCGAGACTAGCGGGGTCACAGATACGCAGTATTTT. Its translation: CASSETSGVTDTQYF.

This clone was detected ten times or more. Additional DNA sequences in this sample encode the identical CDR3. The rearrangement links TRBV7-2 to TRBJ2-3, with 8 bases fitting TRBD2. The CDR3 runs to 14 residues. Germline trimming cut 1 base from V and 13 bases from J; bases unmatched to any gene: 10. Germline CDR1 reads SGHTA; CDR2 reads FQGNSA. CDR3 region: CASSLGLRGRGEYF. In nucleotides, the CDR3 is TGTGCCAGCAGCTTAGGTCTGCGGGGGCGGGGGGAGTATTTT.

V and J are TRBV28 and TRBJ2-7, with 7 bases aligning to TRBD1. Germline loops: CDR1 MDHEN, CDR2 SYDVKM. The CDR3 totals 14 residues. V was clipped by 5 bases and J by 3 bases; unmatched bases: 7. The CDR3 DNA is TGTGCCAGCAGTCCCTTAGGGACAGTCTACGAGCAGTACTTC. This sequence encodes CASSPLGTVYEQYF.

The genes are TRBV11-3 and TRBJ1-2; a possible D gene is TRBD1 (6 bases). CDR3 length: 13 amino acids. Trimming removed 2 bases from V and 5 bases from J, with 9 bases in between. Germline V gives CDR1 SGHNT, CDR2 YENEEA. CDR3 residues: CASSLRQVYGYTF. CDR3 DNA sequence: TGTGCCAGCAGCTTAAGACAGGTTTATGGCTACACCTTC.

A note on this clone: This could be a read error, since a much larger clone is one nucleotide away. The gene calls are TRBV7-6 and TRBJ2-3; D is unclear. V was pared by 5 bases and J by 6 bases, with 6 bases between. The CDR3 has 11 residues. Germline values: CDR1 SGHVS, CDR2 FNYEAQ. The CDR3 loop is CASSRCDTQYF. DNA for the CDR3: TGTGCCAGCAGCCGTTGTGATACGCAGTATTTT.